What follows are 18 T cell receptor beta chains derived from one specimen sequenced in a study of blood T cell repertoires in COVID-19. Data came from immunoSEQ multiplex PCR; TCRdb stores just in-frame clones and leaves some out. The sample contains 11,000 to 15,000 clones, 87% of which appear only once. The source material was peripheral blood. The receptors were gathered from a human donor in a cohort sampled during active COVID-19.

The V gene is TRBV9, the J gene TRBJ1-1; a weak D match, TRBD1 (5 bases). Trimming stripped 1 base from V and 6 bases from J, with 28 bases between. This CDR3 is built from 19 residues. Germline CDR1 is SGDLS and CDR2 is YYNGEE. The CDR3 bases are TGTGCCAGCAGCGTACAACCTGATGGCAGGGCTAACGCTAAGGCTGAAGCTTTCTTT. It encodes CASSVQPDGRANAKAEAFF.

This chain joins TRBV7-9 and TRBJ2-1, with 7 bases identical to TRBD2. V was clipped by 0 bases and J by 0 bases; unmatched bases: 8. Germline lookup yields CDR1 SEHNR and CDR2 FQNEAQ (reference sequence). This CDR3 is 18 amino acids long. CDR3 sequence: CASSLAGTGGSSYNEQFF. The CDR3 nucleotides read TGTGCCAGCAGCTTAGCTGGGACCGGCGGGAGCTCCTACAATGAGCAGTTCTTC.

The chain carries TRBV2 and TRBJ2-1; a possible D gene is TRBD1 (5 bases). The germline CDR1 and CDR2 sequences are SNHLY and FYNNEI. V was cut by 8 bases and J by 6 bases, with 14 bases left in between. This CDR3 comprises 13 residues. Here the CDR3 DNA reads TGTGCCAGCTCCGCTAGGGGATTCAATGAGCAGTTCTTC. The encoded protein is CASSARGFNEQFF.

The J gene is TRBJ2-1, the V gene TRBV5-1, with 7 bases fitting TRBD2. CDR1 SGHRS and CDR2 YFSETQ come from the germline V gene. J gave up 5 bases and V 4 bases, and 9 bases lay outside the gene matches. This CDR3 is 15 amino acids long. The CDR3 sequence is CASSLFSGQNNEQFF. The DNA of the CDR3 is TGCGCCAGCAGCCTCTTTAGCGGGCAAAACAATGAGCAGTTCTTC.

This clone appeared once. The V and J genes are TRBV18 and TRBJ1-3; D is possibly TRBD1 (5 bases). Germline-derived CDR1 and CDR2 are KGHSH and LQKENI. The CDR3 is made up of 15 amino acids. Trimming stripped 6 bases from V and 1 base from J, with 13 bases between. The CDR3 DNA reads as TGTGCCAGCTCGGGCCAGGGTGTATCTGGAAACACCATATATTTT. It specifies CASSGQGVSGNTIYF.

The chain recombines TRBV7-8 with TRBJ1-1; 8 bases align to TRBD1. The CDR3 extends over 14 amino acids. Trimming removed 5 bases from V and 2 bases from J; junction bases left unmatched: 4. Germline V gene lookup returns CDR1 SGHVS and CDR2 FQNEAQ. Here the CDR3 reads CASSPGQGNTEAFF. In nucleotides, the CDR3 is TGTGCCAGCAGCCCAGGACAGGGAAACACTGAAGCTTTCTTT.

The chain recombines TRBV10-3 with TRBJ2-5; D remains ambiguous. Per germline, CDR1 ENHRY and CDR2 SYGVKD. The CDR3 extends over 11 amino acids. V was pared by 3 bases and J by 4 bases, with 3 bases between. CDR3 sequence (DNA): TGTGCCATCAGTGATAGAGAGACCCAGTACTTC. Translated: CAISDRETQYF.

The J gene is TRBJ1-1, the V gene TRBV12-3 or TRBV12-4, with TRBD1 as a possible D gene (6 bases). This CDR3 has 12 amino acids. V was cut by 7 bases and J by 4 bases, with 10 bases left in between. CDR3 sequence reads: CASILGGTEAFF. CDR3 DNA sequence: TGTGCCAGCATTCTAGGGGGCACTGAAGCTTTCTTT.

DNA for the CDR3: TGTGCCAGCGGACTAAATCAGCCCCAGCATTTT. Translation: CASGLNQPQHF. The chain recombines TRBV6-5 with TRBJ1-5; D ambiguous. The CDR3 runs to 11 residues. The germline V gene has CDR1 MNHEY and CDR2 SVGAGI. The V end lost 8 bases, the J end lost 4 bases, and 6 bases lay between the germline ends.

The genes are TRBV12-3 or TRBV12-4 and TRBJ2-2; D unclear. The CDR3 sequence is 13 residues long. Trimming pared 2 bases from V and 7 bases from J, leaving 8 bases between. CDR3 DNA: TGTGCCAGCAGTTTATCGCTAGTCGGGGAGCTGTTTTTT. This gives the protein CASSLSLVGELFF.

The chain has TRBV5-4 and TRBJ1-1; TRBD1 aligns across 9 bases. Germline V gives CDR1 SGHNT, CDR2 YYREEE (reference sequence). V dropped 4 bases and J dropped 0; count of bases not matched to a gene: 7. This CDR3 has 16 residues. CDR3 sequence (DNA): TGTGCCAGCAGCCTGCCACAGGGGGCTCTGAACACTGAAGCTTTCTTT. Translated: CASSLPQGALNTEAFF.

The J gene is TRBJ1-5, the V gene TRBV2; the match to TRBD1 covers 7 bases. V was pared by 4 bases and J by 4 bases, with 7 bases of the junction left unmatched. Per germline, CDR1 SNHLY and CDR2 FYNNEI. The CDR3 is made up of 15 amino acids. CDR3 sequence (DNA): TGTGCCAGCAGTGGGGACAGTCAATCTAATCAGCCCCAGCATTTT. Protein product: CASSGDSQSNQPQHF.

The CDR3 here is CASSQDRTDNEQFF. The DNA of the CDR3 is TGTGCCAGCAGCCAAGACAGGACAGACAATGAGCAGTTCTTC. The V and J genes are TRBV3-1 (or the pseudogene TRBV3-2) and TRBJ2-1, with a possible D match to TRBD1 (6 bases). The V end was cut by 0 bases, the J end by 5 bases, with 8 bases between. CDR3 size: 14 residues. In germline, CDR1 is LGHDT, CDR2 YNNKEL (reference sequence).

The chain is built from TRBV9 and TRBJ1-3; D unresolved. The CDR3 extends over 14 amino acids. Trimming left V 0 bases short and J 0 bases short, with 4 bases between. Germline CDR1 SGDLS, CDR2 YYNGEE. The chain's CDR3 is CASSVDGSGNTIYF. Here the CDR3 DNA reads TGTGCCAGCAGCGTAGACGGCTCTGGAAACACCATATATTTT.

This chain connects TRBV18 to TRBJ2-1; D perhaps matches TRBD2 (5 bases). V lost 4 bases and J lost 6, with 10 bases in between. CDR1 is KGHSH, CDR2 LQKENI, per germline. The CDR3 is 13 amino acids. The CDR3: CASSLSEVNEQFF. In nucleotides, the CDR3 is TGTGCCAGCTCACTTAGCGAAGTCAATGAGCAGTTCTTC.

In the case of this clone: Germline and junction disagree at one end, which may indicate a read error. The chain has TRBV7-9 and TRBJ2-7, with unresolved D. CDR1 and CDR2 from the germline V gene are SEHNR and FQNEAQ (reference sequence). This CDR3 region has 11 residues. Written as DNA, the CDR3 is TGTGCCAGCAGCTTCTCCGACGAGCAGTACTTC. It is translated as CASSFSDEQYF.

In its sample, this clone was seen once. This chain uses TRBV6-5 with TRBJ2-7; 10 nucleotides line up with TRBD2. CDR1 is MNHEY and CDR2 is SVGAGI in the germline V gene. J lost 7 bases, V lost 7 bases, and 13 bases had no gene match. The CDR3 is made up of 15 amino acids. The CDR3 DNA follows: TGTGCCAGCATCCCTCGCGGAGCGGGAGGGGAAGAGCAGTACTTC. Amino acid sequence: CASIPRGAGGEEQYF.

This clone was recorded only once. J is TRBJ1-1 and V is TRBV15; D gene ambiguous. Germline V gene lookup returns CDR1 LNHNV and CDR2 YYDKDF (reference sequence). The CDR3 extends over 14 amino acids. V gave up 0 bases and J gave up 1 base, with 6 bases separating them. The CDR3 is CATSRDVRNTEAFF. CDR3 nucleotide sequence: TGTGCCACCAGCAGAGATGTCCGGAACACTGAAGCTTTCTTT.